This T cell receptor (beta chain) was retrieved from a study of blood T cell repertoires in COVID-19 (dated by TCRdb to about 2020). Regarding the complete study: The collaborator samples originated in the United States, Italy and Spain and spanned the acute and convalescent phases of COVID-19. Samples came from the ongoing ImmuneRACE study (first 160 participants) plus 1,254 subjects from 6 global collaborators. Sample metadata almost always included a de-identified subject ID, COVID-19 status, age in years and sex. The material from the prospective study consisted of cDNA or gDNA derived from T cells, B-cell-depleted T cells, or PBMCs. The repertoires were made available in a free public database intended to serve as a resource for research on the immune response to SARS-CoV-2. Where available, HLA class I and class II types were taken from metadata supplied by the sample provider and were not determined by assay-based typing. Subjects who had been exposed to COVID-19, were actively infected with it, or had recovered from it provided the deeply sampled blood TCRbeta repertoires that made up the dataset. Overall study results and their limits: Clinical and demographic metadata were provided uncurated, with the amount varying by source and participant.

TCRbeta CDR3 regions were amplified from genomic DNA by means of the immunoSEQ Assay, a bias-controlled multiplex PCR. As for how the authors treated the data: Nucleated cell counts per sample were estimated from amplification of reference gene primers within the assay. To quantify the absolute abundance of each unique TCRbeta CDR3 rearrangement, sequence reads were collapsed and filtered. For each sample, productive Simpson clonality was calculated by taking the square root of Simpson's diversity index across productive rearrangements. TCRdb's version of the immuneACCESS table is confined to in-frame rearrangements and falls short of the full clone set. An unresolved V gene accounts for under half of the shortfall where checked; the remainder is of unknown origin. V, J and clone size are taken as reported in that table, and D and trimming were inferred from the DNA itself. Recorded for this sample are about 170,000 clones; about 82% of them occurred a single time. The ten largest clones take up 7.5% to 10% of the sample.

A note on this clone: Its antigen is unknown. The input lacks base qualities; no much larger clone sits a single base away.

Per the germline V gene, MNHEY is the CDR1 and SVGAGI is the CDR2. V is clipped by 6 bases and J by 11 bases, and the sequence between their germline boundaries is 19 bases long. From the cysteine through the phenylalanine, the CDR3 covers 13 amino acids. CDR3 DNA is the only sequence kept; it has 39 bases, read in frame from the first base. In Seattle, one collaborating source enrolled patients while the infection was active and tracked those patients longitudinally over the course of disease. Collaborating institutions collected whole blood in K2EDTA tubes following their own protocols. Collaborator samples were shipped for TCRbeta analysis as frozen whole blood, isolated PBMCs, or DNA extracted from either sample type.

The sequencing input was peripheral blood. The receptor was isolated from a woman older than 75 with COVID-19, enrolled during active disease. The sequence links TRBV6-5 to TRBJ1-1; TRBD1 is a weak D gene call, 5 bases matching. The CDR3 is CASRRDVSTRAFF. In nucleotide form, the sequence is TGTGCCAGCAGGCGGGACGTCTCCACGCGGGCTTTCTTT.